Listed below are T cell receptor beta chains from one sample, sequenced in a study of blood T cell repertoires in COVID-19. Assay used: immunoSEQ multiplex PCR; TCRdb lists only in-frame clones, some missing. This sample yields around 480,000 clones, of which about 85% are seen a single time; 0.7% belongs to the top ten. Sequences were obtained from PBMCs or T cells enriched from blood (not recorded which). These receptors were obtained from a young woman who had recovered from COVID-19. Both conserved end residues are part of each CDR3. The order of the fields is J gene, clone size, V gene, D gene, CDR3 protein, CDR3 DNA. A D gene is named only where the DNA matches it firmly. Part of the rows lack a size; the others show once, few, many or a class for expanded clones.

TRBJ2-2	-	TRBV3-1/TRBV3-2	-	CASSPGGGLDTGELFF	TGTGCCAGCAGCCCTGGGGGAGGATTAGACACCGGGGAGCTGTTTTTT
TRBJ1-2	-	TRBV19	TRBD1	CASSSGQGWEGYTF	TGTGCCAGTAGTTCGGGACAGGGCTGGGAAGGCTACACCTTC
TRBJ1-2	-	TRBV4-1	-	CASSVRQTAVVGYTF	TGCGCCAGCAGCGTTAGACAGACGGCAGTTGTAGGCTACACCTTC
TRBJ1-6	-	TRBV19	-	CASSISAGSPLHF	TGTGCCAGTAGTATATCGGCAGGTTCACCCCTCCACTTT
TRBJ1-4	-	TRBV2	-	CASSEGVSEKLFF	TGTGCCAGCAGTGAGGGAGTGAGTGAAAAACTGTTTTTT
TRBJ1-4	once	TRBV2	-	CASSKIARGGGEKLFF	TGTGCCAGCAGTAAAATAGCCAGGGGAGGGGGTGAAAAACTGTTTTTT
TRBJ1-2	once	TRBV16	-	CASSRARSNYGYTF	TGTGCCAGCAGCCGGGCAAGGTCTAACTATGGCTACACCTTC
TRBJ1-6	-	TRBV7-6	-	CASKGFQGNSPLHF	TGTGCCAGCAAAGGGTTTCAGGGGAATTCACCCCTCCACTTT
TRBJ1-2	-	TRBV15	TRBD1	CATSRESWTGTYGYTF	TGTGCCACCAGCAGAGAGTCCTGGACAGGGACCTATGGCTACACCTTC
TRBJ1-5	-	TRBV19	TRBD1	CASNAGTVNQPQHF	TGTGCCAGTAACGCAGGGACAGTTAATCAGCCCCAGCATTTT
TRBJ2-1	-	TRBV19	-	CASTPPTGYTNEQFF	TGTGCCAGTACCCCACCCACGGGGTACACTAATGAGCAGTTCTTC